This entry describes one TCR beta chain. Antigen unknown. A single record per CDR3 protein comes from TCRdb applying MiXCR to the 5' RACE reads. The profile covers about 130,000 distinct CDR3 sequences, with roughly 8.2% appearing a single time and under 40% taken by the ten largest. This entry is derived from a study of T cells after yellow fever vaccination. General study results and limits: The secondary T-cell response peaked on day 5, not day 15, but was weaker.

The CDR3 runs 15 residues. V gave up 8 bases and J gave up 2 bases, with 13 bases separating them. Germline lookup yields CDR1 SGHTA and CDR2 FQGNSA. The J gene is TRBJ1-6, the V gene TRBV7-2; no clear D. The receptor's source is a man aged 18 to 29 who received the YFV17D yellow fever vaccine. The sample consisted of CD8+ T cells sorted from PBMCs, taken on the day of the yellow fever booster vaccination. The CDR3 region has the DNA TGTGCCAGCTTGGGCCCAAGCCCCTATAATTCACCCCTCCACTTT. This encodes CASLGPSPYNSPLHF.